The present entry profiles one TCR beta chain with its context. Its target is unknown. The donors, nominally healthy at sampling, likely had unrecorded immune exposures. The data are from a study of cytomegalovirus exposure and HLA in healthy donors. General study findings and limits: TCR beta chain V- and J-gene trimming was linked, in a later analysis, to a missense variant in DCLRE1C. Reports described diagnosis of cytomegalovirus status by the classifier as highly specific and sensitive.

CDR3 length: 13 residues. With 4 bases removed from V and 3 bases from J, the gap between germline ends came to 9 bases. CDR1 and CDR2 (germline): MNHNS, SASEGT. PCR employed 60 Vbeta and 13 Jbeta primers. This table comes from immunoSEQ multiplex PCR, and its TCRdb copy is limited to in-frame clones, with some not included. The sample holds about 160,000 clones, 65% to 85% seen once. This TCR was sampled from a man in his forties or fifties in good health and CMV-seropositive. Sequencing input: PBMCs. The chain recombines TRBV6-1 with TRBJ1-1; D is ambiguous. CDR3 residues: CASSVSGYTEAFF. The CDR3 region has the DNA TGTGCCAGCAGTGTCAGCGGGTACACTGAAGCTTTCTTT.